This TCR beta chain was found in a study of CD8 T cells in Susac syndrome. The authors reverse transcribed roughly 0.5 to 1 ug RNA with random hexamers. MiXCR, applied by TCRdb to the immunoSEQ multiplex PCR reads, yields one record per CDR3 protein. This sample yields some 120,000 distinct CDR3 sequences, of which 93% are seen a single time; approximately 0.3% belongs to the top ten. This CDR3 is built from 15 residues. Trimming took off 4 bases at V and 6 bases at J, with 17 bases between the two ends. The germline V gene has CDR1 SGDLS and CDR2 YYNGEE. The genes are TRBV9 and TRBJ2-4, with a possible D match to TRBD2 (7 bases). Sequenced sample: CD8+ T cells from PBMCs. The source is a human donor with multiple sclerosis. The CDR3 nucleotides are TGTGCCAGCAGCCCCAGTGAGGGAGGGGGAAACATTCAGTACTTC. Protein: CASSPSEGGGNIQYF.